This paragraph reports one T cell receptor beta chain. Antigen: not known. The data belong to a study of cytomegalovirus exposure and HLA in healthy donors. Study-level points and caveats: Among the sequence variants, a highly shared cluster was likely an artifact of sequencing.

13 Jbeta primers and 60 Vbeta primers were used for the PCR. Only in-frame clones appear in the TCRdb table, and some are missing; sequencing was by immunoSEQ multiplex PCR. Found here are some 130,000 clones, roughly 74% of them singletons; the top ten hold roughly 7.2%. Per the germline V gene, CDR1 is LGHNA and CDR2 is YSLEER. The CDR3 consists of 16 residues. Trimming at V came to 1 base and at J to 5 bases, leaving 5 bases not matched to a gene. The TCR originated in a male donor in good health and CMV-seronegative. Sequences were obtained from PBMCs. V gene TRBV4-3 combines with J gene TRBJ2-5, with 12 bases that match TRBD2. DNA for the CDR3: TGCGCCAGCAGCCAAGGTCGCCTAGCGGGAGGGGAGACCCAGTACTTC. Protein: CASSQGRLAGGETQYF.